This TCR beta chain was observed in a study of blood T cell repertoires in COVID-19. Study as a whole: The United States, Italy and Spain provided the acute and convalescent COVID-19 samples. The cDNA or gDNA used as material had been derived from T cells, B-cell-depleted T cells, or PBMCs.

This CDR3 contains 11 residues. Trimming took off 5 bases at V and 8 bases at J, with 10 bases between the two ends. The germline CDR1 and CDR2 sequences are SGDLS and YYNGEE. As handled by the study authors: Amplification of reference gene primers provided the estimated nucleated cell counts. Only in-frame clones appear in the TCRdb table, and some are missing; sequencing was by immunoSEQ multiplex PCR. V and J calls plus clone size are reproduced from that table; the DNA served to infer D and trimming. The sample contains tens of thousands of clones, roughly 70% of which appear only once. The sequence derives from a man at least 80 years old with acute or convalescent COVID-19. The rearrangement uses TRBV9 and TRBJ1-2; possibly TRBD1 for D (5 bases). The sequencing input was peripheral blood. In DNA form, the CDR3 reads TGTGCCAGCAGGCAGGACACGGGCTACACCTTC. It is translated as CASRQDTGYTF.